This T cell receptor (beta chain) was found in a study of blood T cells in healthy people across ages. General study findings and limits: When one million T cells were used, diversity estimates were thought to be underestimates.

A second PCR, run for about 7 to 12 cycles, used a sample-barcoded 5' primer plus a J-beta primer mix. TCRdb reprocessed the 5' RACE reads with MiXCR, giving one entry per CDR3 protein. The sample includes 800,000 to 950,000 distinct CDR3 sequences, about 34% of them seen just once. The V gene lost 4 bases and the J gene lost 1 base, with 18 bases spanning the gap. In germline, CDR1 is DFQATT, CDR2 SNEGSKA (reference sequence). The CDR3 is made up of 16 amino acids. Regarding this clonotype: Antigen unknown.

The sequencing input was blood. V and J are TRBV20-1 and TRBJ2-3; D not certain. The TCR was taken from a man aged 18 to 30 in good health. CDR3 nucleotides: TGCAGTGCTACAGATCTCGACTCCCGGGGCACAGATACGCAGTATTTT. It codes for CSATDLDSRGTDTQYF.